This T cell receptor (beta chain) was retrieved from a study of T cell responses to AZD1222 COVID-19 vaccine (dated by TCRdb to the early 2020s). Looking at the study overall: Because spike-specific TCR depth and breadth did not differ between the two schedules, AZD1222 recipients who got a second dose at roughly 4 weeks were pooled with those who got a second dose at roughly 12 weeks. TCR sequencing covered 230 to 250 trial participants: roughly 200 given two doses of AZD1222 and some 25 given two doses of MenACWY control vaccine. Trial participants were enrolled by age into subgroups of 18-55, 56-69 and 70-plus years, and around 140, 26 and 57 TCR-sequenced participants, respectively, were included in these subgroups. Study-wide conclusions, independent of this receptor: Most participants were white British and females outnumbered males, and the authors suggested that clonal diversity may have been underestimated. After two AZD1222 doses, both the breadth and the depth of spike-specific TCRs were significantly higher than at day 0 and than in MenACWY recipients. Nearly half of unique spike-specific TCRs reportedly recognized epitopes outside regions mutated in the B.1.351 and B.1.1.7 variants. The vaccine-associated CD4 TCRs covered the entire spike protein, and the dominant responses fell in regions 160-218 and 743-854. Because no day 14 peak-response samples were available, the repertoires could be characterized only after the peak T cell response. The 56-69-year group was small, and its depth increase did not reach significance, likely because of low power. Conclusions about previously exposed vaccinees are limited, since just a handful of AZD1222 recipients were seropositive for SARS-CoV-2 at baseline.

Based on the germline V gene (reference sequence), the CDR1 and CDR2 sequences are MNHEY and SMNVEV. V loses 1 base, J loses 0 bases, and the germline ends lie 10 bases apart. The CDR3 starts with the cysteine, ends with the phenylalanine, and has 15 residues. Only CDR3 DNA is held: 45 bases, read in frame from base 1. For this clone: Its antigen has not been determined. No base qualities exist here, and no much larger clone lies one base off it.

Taken with the paper, the label for time point translates to: baseline before first vaccination. Samples from vaccinated people were obtained from the UK trials COV001 and COV002, which included a single-blind randomized controlled phase 2/3 trial of AZD1222 (ChAdOx1 nCoV-19) in healthy adults. Trial participant PBMC samples were collected at day 0 and day 28 after the second dose for TCRbeta chain sequencing. The CDR3 regions of human TCRbeta chains were analyzed by immunosequencing. The paper's data handling went like this. TCRs in the repertoires were matched against a reference library of SARS-CoV-2-specific TCRs that had been generated with the MIRA antigen-specificity platform. Breadth was defined as the fraction of unique TCRs that were SARS-CoV-2-associated, and depth was defined as the fraction of total T cells that were SARS-CoV-2-associated. Using the MIRA data, each spike-specific TCR was mapped to the spike region that the TCR reacts to and placed in a CD4 or CD8 class. Log10-transformed breadth and depth values were compared by one-way ANOVA with Sidak's multiple comparisons tests. TCRdb holds this immuneACCESS table with in-frame rearrangements only. Some clones are missing; in checked studies, unresolved V genes explain under half, and the rest has no known cause. The V and J calls and clone size come from that table; D and trimming were worked out from the DNA. This sample gives 100,000 to 150,000 clones in total; approximately 90% of them show up just once. The ten most abundant clones make up about 7% of the sample.

The clonotype was recovered from an adult in good health. The chain was built from TRBV27 and TRBJ2-7, with TRBD2 perhaps the D gene, on 6 matching bases. The sample consisted of peripheral blood, taken on day 0 of AZD1222 vaccination. The nucleotide sequence is TGTGCCAGCAGTTTATTACCCGGGGGCTCCTACGAGCAGTACTTC. Its product reads: CASSLLPGGSYEQYF.